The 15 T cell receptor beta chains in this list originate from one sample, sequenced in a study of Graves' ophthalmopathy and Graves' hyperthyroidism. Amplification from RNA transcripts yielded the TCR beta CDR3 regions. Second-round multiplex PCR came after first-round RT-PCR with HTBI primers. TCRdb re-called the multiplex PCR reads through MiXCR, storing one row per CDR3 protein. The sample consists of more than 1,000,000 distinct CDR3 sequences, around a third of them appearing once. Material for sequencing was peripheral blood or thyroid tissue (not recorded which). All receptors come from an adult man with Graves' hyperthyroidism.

This CDR3 reads CASTFGTGGMGDEQYF. Written as DNA, the CDR3 is TGTGCCAGCACATTCGGGACAGGGGGTATGGGCGACGAGCAGTACTTC. The chain is built from TRBV10-3 and TRBJ2-7; TRBD1 matches 11 bases. The germline V gene has CDR1 ENHRY and CDR2 SYGVKD. V trimming: 10 bases; J trimming: 5 bases; junction bases outside the gene matches: 16. CDR3 length: 16 residues.

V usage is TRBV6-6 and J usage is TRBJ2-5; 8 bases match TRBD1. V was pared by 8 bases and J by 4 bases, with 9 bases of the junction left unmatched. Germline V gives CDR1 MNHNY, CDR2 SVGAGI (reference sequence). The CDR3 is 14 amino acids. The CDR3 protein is CASHGQGSRETQYF. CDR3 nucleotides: TGTGCCAGCCATGGACAGGGAAGTCGAGAGACCCAGTACTTC.

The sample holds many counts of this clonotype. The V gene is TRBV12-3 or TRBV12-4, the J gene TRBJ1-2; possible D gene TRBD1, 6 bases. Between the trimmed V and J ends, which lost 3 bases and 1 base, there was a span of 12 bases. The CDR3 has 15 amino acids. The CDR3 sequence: CASSFSGTLNYGYTF. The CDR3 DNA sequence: TGTGCCAGCAGTTTTTCGGGGACACTTAACTATGGCTACACCTTC.

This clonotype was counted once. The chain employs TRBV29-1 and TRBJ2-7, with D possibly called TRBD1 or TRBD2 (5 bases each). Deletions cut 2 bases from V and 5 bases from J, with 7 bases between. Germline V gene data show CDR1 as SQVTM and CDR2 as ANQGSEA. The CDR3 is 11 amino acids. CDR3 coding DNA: TGCAGCGTTGAACGGGACCACGAGCAGTACTTC. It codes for CSVERDHEQYF.

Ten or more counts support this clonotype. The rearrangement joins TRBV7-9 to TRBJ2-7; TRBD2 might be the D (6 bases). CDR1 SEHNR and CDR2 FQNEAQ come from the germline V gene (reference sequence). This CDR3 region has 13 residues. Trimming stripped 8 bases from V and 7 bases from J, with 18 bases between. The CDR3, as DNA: TGTGCCAGCGCCGGCGCGGGACTTGGAGAGCAGTACTTC. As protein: CASAGAGLGEQYF.

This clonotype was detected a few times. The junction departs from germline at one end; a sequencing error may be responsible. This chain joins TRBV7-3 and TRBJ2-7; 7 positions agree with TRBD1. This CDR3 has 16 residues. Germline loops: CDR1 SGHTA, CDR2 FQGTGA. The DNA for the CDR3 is TGCGCCAGCAGCCATGGGGGACAGTCCGGAACCTACGAGCAGTACTTC. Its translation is CASSHGGQSGTYEQYF.

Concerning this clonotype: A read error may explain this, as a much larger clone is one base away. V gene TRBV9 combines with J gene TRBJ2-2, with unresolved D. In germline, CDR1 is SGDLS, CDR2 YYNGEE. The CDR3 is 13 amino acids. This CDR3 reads CASSASNAGELFF. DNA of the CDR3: TGTGCCAGCAGCGCGTCGAACGCCGGGGAGCTGTTTTTT.

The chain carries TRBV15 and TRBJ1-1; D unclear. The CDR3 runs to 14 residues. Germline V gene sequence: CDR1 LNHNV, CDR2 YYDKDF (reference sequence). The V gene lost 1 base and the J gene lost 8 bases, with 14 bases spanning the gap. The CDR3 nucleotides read TGTGCCACCAGCAGAGTCGCCGGGAGGCTAGAAGCTTTCTTT. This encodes CATSRVAGRLEAFF.

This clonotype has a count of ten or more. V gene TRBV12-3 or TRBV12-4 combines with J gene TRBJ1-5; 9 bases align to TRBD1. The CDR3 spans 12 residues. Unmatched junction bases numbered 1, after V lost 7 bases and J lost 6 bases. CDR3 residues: CASTTGGQPQHF. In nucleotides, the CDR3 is TGTGCCAGCACGACAGGGGGTCAGCCCCAGCATTTT.

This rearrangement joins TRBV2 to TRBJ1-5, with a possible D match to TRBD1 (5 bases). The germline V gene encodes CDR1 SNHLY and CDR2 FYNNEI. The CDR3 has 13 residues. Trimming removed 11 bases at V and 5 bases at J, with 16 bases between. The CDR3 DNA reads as TGTGCCCGCCGGCGGGGCTTCGATCAGCCCCAGCATTTT. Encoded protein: CARRRGFDQPQHF.

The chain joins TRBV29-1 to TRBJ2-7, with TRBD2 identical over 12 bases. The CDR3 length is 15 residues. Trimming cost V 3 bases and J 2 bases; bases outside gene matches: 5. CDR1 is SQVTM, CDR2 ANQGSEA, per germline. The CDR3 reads CSVEGGLAGTYEQYF. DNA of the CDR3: TGCAGCGTTGAGGGCGGACTAGCGGGGACCTACGAGCAGTACTTC.

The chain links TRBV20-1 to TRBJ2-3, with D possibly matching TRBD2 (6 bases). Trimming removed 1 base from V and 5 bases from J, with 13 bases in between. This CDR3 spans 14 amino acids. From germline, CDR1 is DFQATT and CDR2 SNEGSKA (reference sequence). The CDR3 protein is CSARGLGRGDTQYF. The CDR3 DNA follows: TGCAGTGCTAGAGGTCTGGGGCGGGGAGATACGCAGTATTTT.

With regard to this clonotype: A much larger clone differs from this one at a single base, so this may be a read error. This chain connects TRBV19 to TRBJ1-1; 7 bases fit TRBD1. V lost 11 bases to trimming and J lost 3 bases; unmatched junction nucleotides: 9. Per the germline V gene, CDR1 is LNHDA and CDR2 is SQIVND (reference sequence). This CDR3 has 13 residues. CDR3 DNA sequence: TGTGCCTGGAGAATACAGGGGTACACTGAAGCTTTCTTT. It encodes CAWRIQGYTEAFF.

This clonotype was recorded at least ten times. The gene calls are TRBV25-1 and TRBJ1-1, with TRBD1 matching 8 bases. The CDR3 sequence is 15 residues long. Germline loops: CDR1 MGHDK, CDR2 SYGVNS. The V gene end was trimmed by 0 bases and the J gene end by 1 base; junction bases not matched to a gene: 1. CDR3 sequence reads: CASSEYGQGNTEAFF. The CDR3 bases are TGTGCCAGCAGTGAATACGGACAGGGGAACACTGAAGCTTTCTTT.

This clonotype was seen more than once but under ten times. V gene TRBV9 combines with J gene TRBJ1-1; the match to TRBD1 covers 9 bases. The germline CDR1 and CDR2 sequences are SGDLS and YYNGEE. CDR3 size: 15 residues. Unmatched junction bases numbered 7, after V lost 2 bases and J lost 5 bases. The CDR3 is CASSVTGTGLTEAFF. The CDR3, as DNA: TGTGCCAGCAGCGTCACCGGGACAGGGTTGACTGAAGCTTTCTTT.